This T cell receptor beta chain was sequenced during a study of vaccination and CD4 T cells after COVID-19. Study as a whole: Researchers treated cells with overlapping spike peptides taken from SARS-CoV-2, HCoV-NL63, HCoV-OC43 and HCoV-229E. Treatment of control cultures consisted of a CEFX pool, an HIV-1 Nef pool, or no peptide.

The sample's treatment: approximately 11-day PBMC culture with coronavirus spike peptide pools or control peptides (ViraFEST assay). This CDR3 has 13 amino acids. The V gene lost 7 bases and the J gene lost 9 bases, with 19 bases spanning the gap. In germline, CDR1 is MNHNS, CDR2 SASEGT. The Oncomine TCR Beta short-read assay sequenced DNA from cultured CD4+ T cells. Via MiXCR, TCRdb re-called the PCR reads, giving one row per CDR3 protein. In the table there are about 15,000 distinct CDR3 sequences, 60% of which are singletons. On this clonotype: The antigen is unknown.

V usage is TRBV6-1 and J usage is TRBJ2-7, with D perhaps matching TRBD1 or TRBD2 (5 bases each). The sequence was collected from a human donor who had recovered from COVID-19. Source material: CD4+ T cells from blood, cultured in vitro. In DNA, the CDR3 is TGTGCCAGCACCACACCGGGGCTATTCGGGCAGTACTTC. Translation: CASTTPGLFGQYF.